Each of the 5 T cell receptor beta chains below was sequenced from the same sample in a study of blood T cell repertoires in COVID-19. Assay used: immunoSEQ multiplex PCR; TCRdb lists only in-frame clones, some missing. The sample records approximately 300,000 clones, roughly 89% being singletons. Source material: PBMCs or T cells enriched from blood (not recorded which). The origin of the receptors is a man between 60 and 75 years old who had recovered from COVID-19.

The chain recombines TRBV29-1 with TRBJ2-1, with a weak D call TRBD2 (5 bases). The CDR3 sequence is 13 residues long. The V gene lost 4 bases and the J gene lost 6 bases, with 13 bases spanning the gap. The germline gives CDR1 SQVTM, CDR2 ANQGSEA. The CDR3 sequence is CSVGHHEGNEQFF. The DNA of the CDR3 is TGCAGCGTTGGCCACCACGAGGGCAATGAGCAGTTCTTC.

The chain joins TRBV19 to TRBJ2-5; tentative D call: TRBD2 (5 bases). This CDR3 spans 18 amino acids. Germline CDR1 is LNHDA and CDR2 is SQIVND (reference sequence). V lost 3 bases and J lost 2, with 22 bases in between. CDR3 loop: CASSINSEPTSGQETQYF. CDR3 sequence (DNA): TGTGCCAGTAGTATTAATTCGGAGCCTACCTCGGGGCAAGAGACCCAGTACTTC.

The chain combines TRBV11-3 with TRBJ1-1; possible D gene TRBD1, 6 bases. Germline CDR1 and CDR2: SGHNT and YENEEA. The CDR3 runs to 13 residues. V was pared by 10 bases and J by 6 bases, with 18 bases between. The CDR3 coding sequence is TGTGCCATCCCGAAAGGACAGCCCGCTGAAGCTTTCTTT. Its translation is CAIPKGQPAEAFF.

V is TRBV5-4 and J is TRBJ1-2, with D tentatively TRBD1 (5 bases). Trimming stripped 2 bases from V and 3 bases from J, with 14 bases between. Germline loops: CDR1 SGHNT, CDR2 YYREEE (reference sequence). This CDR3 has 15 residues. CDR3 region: CASSFQGNLDYGYTF. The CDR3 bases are TGTGCCAGCAGCTTTCAGGGTAATCTGGACTATGGCTACACCTTC.

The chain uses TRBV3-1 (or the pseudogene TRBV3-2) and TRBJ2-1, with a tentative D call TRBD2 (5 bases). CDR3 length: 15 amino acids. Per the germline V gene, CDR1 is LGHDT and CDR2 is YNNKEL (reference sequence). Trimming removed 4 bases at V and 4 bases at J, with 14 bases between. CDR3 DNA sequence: TGTGCCAGCAGCCTGACCGGGATGGGGTACAATGAGCAGTTCTTC. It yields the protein CASSLTGMGYNEQFF.